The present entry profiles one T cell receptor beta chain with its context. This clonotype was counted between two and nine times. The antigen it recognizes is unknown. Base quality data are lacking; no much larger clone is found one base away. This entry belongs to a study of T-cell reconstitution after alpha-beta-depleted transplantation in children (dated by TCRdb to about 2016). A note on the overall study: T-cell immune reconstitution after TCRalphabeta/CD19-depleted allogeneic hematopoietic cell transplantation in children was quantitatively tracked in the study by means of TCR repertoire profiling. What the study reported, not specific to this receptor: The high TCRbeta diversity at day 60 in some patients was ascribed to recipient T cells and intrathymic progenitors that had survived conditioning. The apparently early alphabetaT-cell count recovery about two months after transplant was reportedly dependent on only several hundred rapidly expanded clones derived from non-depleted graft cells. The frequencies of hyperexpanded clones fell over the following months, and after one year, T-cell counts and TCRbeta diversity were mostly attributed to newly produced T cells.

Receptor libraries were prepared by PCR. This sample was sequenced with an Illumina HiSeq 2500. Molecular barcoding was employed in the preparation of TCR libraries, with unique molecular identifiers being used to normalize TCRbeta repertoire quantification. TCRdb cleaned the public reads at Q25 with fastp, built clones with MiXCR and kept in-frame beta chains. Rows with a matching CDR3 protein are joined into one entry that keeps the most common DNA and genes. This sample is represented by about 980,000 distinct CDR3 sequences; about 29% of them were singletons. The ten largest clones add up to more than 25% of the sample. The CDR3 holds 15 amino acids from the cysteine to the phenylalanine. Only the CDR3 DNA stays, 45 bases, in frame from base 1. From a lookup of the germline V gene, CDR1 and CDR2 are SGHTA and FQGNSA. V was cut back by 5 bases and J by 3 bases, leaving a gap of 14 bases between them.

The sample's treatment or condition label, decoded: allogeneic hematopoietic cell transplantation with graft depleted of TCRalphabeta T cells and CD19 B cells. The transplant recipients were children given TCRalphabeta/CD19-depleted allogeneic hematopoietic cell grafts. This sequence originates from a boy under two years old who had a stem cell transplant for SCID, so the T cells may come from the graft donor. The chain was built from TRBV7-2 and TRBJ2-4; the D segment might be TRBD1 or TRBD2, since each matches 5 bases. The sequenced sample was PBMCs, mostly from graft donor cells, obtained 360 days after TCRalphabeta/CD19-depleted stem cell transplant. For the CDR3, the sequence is CASSKLGADKNIQYF. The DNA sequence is TGTGCCAGCAGCAAACTCGGGGCAGACAAAAACATTCAGTACTTC.